Given below is one T cell receptor (beta chain) in context. This record comes from a study of blood T cell repertoires in COVID-19. Overall study context: PBMCs, B-cell-depleted T cells, or T cells provided the cDNA or gDNA that made up the material.

Per the authors' pipeline: Amplification of reference gene primers provided the estimated nucleated cell counts. Assay used: immunoSEQ multiplex PCR; TCRdb lists only in-frame clones, some missing. The V and J calls and clone size were taken over from that table, and D and trimming were inferred from the DNA. The sample gives 200,000 or so clones, approximately 86% of which show up once; approximately 3% is in the top ten. This CDR3 contains 13 residues. In germline, CDR1 is SEHNR, CDR2 FQNEAQ (reference sequence). The ends were cut back, 8 bases at V and 8 bases at J, with 16 bases in the middle. V gene TRBV7-9 combines with J gene TRBJ2-1, with D perhaps TRBD2 (5 bases). This receptor was obtained from a man between 60 and 75 years old with acute or convalescent COVID-19. The specimen was peripheral blood. The CDR3, as DNA: TGTGCCAGCGGCAACCAGCTAGCCTATGAGCAGTTCTTC. Protein: CASGNQLAYEQFF.